This entry describes one T cell receptor (beta chain). Its antigen remains unidentified. This sample is part of a study of cytomegalovirus exposure and HLA in healthy donors. Primers for the PCR totalled 60 Vbeta and 13 Jbeta. Original analysis: There were around 80 million unique TCR beta chains by a later count, and some 11 million of them were shared. Repertoires were generated with immunoSEQ multiplex PCR, while TCRdb's copy carries only in-frame clones and drops some. The V and J calls and clone size come from that table; D and trimming were worked out from the DNA. The table shows approximately 120,000 clones, with roughly 77% occurring only once. CDR3 size: 13 residues. Germline loops: CDR1 GTSNPN, CDR2 SVGIG (reference sequence). Trimming left V 3 bases short and J 5 bases short, with 14 bases between. Findings of the study overall: Researchers catalogued some 160 TCR beta chains as cytomegalovirus-associated. Most CMV-associated TCR beta chains appeared HLA-restricted in a later analysis.

This clonotype originated in a woman aged 25 to 39 in good health and CMV-seronegative. The specimen was PBMCs. The gene calls are TRBV30 and TRBJ2-7; no definite D call. The chain's CDR3 is CAWSAGTGNEQYF. The CDR3 DNA follows: TGTGCCTGGAGCGCCGGTACGGGTAACGAGCAGTACTTC.